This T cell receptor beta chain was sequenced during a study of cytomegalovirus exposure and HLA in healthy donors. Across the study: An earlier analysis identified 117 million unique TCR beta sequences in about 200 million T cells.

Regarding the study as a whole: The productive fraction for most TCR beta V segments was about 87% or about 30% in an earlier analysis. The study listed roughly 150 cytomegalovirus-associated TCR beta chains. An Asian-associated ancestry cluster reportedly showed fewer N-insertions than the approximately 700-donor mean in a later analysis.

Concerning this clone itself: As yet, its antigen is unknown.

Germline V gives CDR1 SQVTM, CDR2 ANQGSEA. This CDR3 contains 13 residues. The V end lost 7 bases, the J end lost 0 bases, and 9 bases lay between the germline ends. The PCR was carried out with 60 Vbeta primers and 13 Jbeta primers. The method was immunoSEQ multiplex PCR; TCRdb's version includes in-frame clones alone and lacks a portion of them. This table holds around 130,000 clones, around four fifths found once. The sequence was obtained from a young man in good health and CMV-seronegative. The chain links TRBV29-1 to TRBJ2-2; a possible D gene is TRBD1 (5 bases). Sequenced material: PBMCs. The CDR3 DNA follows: TGCAGCGCCGACAGTCCGAACACCGGGGAGCTGTTTTTT. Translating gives CSADSPNTGELFF.